This TCR beta chain was observed in a study of T cell changes during pregnancy in multiple sclerosis. Profiled with immunoSEQ multiplex PCR; TCRdb holds only in-frame clones, not every one. In the table there are 17,000 or so clones, approximately 85% of which are singletons. The CDR3 has 15 residues. CDR1 SGDLS and CDR2 YYNGEE come from the germline V gene. V gave up 4 bases and J gave up 1 base, with 12 bases separating them. The V and J genes are TRBV9 and TRBJ1-3; maybe TRBD1 (6 bases). This receptor was identified in a female donor in good health, enrolled as a control in a pregnancy study. The starting material was CD8+ T cells from peripheral blood mononuclear cells, obtained after pregnancy. CDR3 residues: CASSYREGSGNTIYF. The DNA for the CDR3 is TGTGCCAGCAGCTACAGGGAAGGGTCTGGAAACACCATATATTTT.